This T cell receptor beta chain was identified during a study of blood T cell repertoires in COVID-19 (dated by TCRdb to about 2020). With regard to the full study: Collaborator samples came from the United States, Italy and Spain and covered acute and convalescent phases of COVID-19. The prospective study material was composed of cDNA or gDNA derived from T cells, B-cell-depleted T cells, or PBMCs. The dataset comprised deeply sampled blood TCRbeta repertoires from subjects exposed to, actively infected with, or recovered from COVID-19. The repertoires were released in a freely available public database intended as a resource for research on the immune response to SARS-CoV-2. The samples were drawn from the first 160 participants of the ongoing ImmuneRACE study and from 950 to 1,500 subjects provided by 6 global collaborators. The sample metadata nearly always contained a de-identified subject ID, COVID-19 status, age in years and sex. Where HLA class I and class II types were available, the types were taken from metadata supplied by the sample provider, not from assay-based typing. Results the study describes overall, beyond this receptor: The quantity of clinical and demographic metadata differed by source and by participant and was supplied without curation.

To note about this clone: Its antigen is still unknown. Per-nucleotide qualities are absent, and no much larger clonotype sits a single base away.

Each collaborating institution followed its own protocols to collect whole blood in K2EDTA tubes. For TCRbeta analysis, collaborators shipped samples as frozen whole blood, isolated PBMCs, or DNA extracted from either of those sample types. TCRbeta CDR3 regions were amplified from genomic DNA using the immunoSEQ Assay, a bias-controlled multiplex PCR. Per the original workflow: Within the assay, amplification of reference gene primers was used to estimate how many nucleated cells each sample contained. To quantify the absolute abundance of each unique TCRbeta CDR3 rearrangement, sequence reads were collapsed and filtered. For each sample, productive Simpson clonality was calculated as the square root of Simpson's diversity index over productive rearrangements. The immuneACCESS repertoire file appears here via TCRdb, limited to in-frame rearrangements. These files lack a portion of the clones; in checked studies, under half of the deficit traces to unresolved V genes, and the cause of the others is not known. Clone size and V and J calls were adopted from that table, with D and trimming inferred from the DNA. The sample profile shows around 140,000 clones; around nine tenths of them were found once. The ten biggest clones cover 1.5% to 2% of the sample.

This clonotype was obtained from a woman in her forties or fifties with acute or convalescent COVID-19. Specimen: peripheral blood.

The nucleotide sequence reads TGCAGCGTTGAGTCGGGGATCTCCTACGAGCAGTACTTC. The resulting protein is CSVESGISYEQYF. The V and J segments used are TRBV29-1 and TRBJ2-7; the D segment could be TRBD2, given 5 matching bases. The CDR3 starts with the cysteine, ends with the phenylalanine, and has 13 residues. Just CDR3 DNA is preserved here, 39 bases in frame from base 1. The junction carries 9 bases between V and J, which are trimmed by 3 bases and 0 bases respectively. CDR1 and CDR2 (SQVTM, ANQGSEA) derive from the germline V gene.